One T cell receptor (beta chain) is described in this entry. This sample was taken from a study of blood T cell repertoires in COVID-19. Study information: Nucleic acid was either cDNA or gDNA, and it came from T cells, B-cell-depleted T cells, or PBMCs.

In the authors' workflow: Estimates of nucleated cell counts were drawn from the amplification of reference gene primers. The table came from immunoSEQ multiplex PCR; TCRdb's copy has only in-frame clones and leaves some out. Clone size and the V and J calls come from that table; the DNA yielded D and trimming. The data show 95,000 to 150,000 clones, with 81% seen just once and roughly a sixth held by the top ten. The receptor's source is a young man with COVID-19, enrolled during active disease. Sequencing was performed on peripheral blood.

The CDR3 loop reads CASSSGRGASSYNEQFF. The CDR3 nucleotides are TGCGCCAGCAGCAGCGGCAGGGGGGCAAGCTCCTACAATGAGCAGTTCTTC. The chain is built from TRBV5-1 and TRBJ2-1; the D gene is possibly TRBD1 (7 bases). The CDR3 length is 17 residues. Germline CDR1 and CDR2: SGHRS and YFSETQ. The V end lost 4 bases, the J end lost 0 bases, and 17 bases lay between the germline ends. Supplemented by reference TRBV5-1 and TRBJ2-1, the full variable domain reads KAGVTQTPRYLIKTRGQQVTLSCSPISGHRSVSWYQQTPGQGLQFLFEYFSETQRNKGNFPGRFSGRQFSNSRSEMNVSTLELGDSALYLCASSSGRGASSYNEQFFGPGTRLTVL.